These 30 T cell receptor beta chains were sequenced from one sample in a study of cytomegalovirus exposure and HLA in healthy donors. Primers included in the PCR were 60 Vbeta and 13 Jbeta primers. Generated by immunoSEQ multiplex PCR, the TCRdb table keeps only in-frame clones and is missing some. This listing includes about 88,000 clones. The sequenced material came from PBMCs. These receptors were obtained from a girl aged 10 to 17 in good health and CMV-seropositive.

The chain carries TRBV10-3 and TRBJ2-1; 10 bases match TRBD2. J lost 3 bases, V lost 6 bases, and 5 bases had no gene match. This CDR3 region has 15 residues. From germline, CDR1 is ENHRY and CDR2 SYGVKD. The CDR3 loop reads CAISRTSGNYNEQFF. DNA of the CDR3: TGTGCCATCAGCCGGACTAGCGGTAACTACAATGAGCAGTTCTTC.

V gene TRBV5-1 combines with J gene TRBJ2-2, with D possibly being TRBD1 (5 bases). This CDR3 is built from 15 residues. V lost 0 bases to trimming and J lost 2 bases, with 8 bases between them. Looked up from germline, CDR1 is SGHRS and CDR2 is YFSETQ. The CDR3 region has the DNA TGCGCCAGCAGCTTGGGACAGATCAACACCGGGGAGCTGTTTTTT. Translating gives CASSLGQINTGELFF.

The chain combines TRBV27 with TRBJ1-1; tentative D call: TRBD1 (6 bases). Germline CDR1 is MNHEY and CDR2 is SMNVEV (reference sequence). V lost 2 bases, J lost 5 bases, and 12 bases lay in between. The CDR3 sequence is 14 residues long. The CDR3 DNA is TGTGCCAGCAGTTTAACAGGGCCCTCTACTGAAGCTTTCTTT. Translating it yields CASSLTGPSTEAFF.

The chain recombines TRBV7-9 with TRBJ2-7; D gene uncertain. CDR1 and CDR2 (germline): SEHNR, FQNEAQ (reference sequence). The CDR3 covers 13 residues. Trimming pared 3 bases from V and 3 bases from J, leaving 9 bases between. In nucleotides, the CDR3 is TGTGCCAGCAGCTTGACACCTTACTACGAGCAGTACTTC. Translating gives CASSLTPYYEQYF. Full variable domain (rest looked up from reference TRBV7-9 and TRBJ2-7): DTGVSQNPRHKITKRGQNVTFRCDPISEHNRLYWYRQTLGQGPEFLTYFQNEAQLEKSRLLSDRFSAERPKGSFSTLEIQRTEQGDSAMYLCASSLTPYYEQYFGPGTRLTVT.

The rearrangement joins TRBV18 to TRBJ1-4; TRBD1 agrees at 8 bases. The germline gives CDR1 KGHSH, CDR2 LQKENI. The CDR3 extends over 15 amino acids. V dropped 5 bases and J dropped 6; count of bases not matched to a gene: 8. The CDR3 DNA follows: TGTGCCAGCTCATCGGGACCAGGGGGCTATGAAAAACTGTTTTTT. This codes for CASSSGPGGYEKLFF.

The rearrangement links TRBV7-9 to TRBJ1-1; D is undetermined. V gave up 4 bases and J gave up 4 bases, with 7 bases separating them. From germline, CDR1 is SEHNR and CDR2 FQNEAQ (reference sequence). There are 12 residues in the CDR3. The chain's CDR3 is CASSSLSTEAFF. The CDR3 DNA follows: TGTGCCAGCAGCTCGCTTAGCACTGAAGCTTTCTTT.

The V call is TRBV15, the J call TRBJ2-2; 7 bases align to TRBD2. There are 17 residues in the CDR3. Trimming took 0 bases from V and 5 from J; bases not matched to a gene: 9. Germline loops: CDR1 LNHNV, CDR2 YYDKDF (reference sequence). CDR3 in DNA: TGTGCCACCAGCAGAGATCCCCTAGCGGCGGGGACCGGGGAGCTGTTTTTT. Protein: CATSRDPLAAGTGELFF.

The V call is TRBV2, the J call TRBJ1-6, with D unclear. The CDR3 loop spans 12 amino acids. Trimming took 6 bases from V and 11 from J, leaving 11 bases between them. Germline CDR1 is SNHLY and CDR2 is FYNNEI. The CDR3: CASRDWNPPLHF. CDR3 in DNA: TGTGCCAGCAGAGACTGGAATCCACCCCTCCACTTT.

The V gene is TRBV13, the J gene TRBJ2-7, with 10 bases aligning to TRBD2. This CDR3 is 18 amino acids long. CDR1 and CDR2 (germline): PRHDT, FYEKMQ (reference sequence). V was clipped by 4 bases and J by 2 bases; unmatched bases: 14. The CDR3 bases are TGTGCCAGCAGCTCTCGACGAACGAGCGGGGGGGCCCCCTACGAGCAGTACGTC. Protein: CASSSRRTSGGAPYEQYV.

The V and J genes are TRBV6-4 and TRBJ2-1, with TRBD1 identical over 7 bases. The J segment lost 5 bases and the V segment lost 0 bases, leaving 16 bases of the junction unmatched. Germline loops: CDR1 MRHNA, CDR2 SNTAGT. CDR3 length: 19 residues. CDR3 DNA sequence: TGTGCCAGCAGTGACTCAGGGGGCCGGTTCCAAAGCGGAAACAATGAGCAGTTCTTC. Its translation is CASSDSGGRFQSGNNEQFF.

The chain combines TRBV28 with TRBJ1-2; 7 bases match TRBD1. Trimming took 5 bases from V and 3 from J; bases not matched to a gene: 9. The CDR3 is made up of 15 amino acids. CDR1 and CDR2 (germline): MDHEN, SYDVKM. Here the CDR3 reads CASSDEPQGHYGYTF. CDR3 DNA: TGTGCCAGCAGTGACGAGCCACAGGGGCACTATGGCTACACCTTC.

CDR3 loop: CASSQPHPLPWRGVAKNIQYF. In DNA form, the CDR3 reads TGCGCCAGCAGCCAACCTCACCCCCTACCATGGCGGGGGGTAGCCAAAAACATTCAGTACTTC. The rearrangement links TRBV4-1 to TRBJ2-4; 8 bases align to TRBD2. V was clipped by 2 bases and J by 0 bases; unmatched bases: 18. CDR3 length: 21 residues. Per germline, CDR1 MGHRA and CDR2 YSYEKL.

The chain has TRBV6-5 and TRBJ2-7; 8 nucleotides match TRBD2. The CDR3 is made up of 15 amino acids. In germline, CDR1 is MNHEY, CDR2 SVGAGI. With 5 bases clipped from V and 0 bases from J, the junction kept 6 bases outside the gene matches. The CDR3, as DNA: TGTGCCAGCAGTCCCAGCGGGGGTAACTCCTACGAGCAGTACGTC. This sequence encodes CASSPSGGNSYEQYV.

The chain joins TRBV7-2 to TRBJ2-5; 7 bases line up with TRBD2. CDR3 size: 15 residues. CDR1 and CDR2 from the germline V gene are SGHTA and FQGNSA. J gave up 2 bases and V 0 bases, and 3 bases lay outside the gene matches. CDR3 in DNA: TGTGCCAGCAGCTTAGCCGGGACTAATCAAGAGACCCAGTACTTC. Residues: CASSLAGTNQETQYF.

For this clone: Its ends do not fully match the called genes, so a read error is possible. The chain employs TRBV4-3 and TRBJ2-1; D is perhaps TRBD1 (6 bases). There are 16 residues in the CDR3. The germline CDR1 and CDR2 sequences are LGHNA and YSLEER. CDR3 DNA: TGCGCCAGCAGCCGGAGACAGGCCAGCTCCGACAATGAGCAGTTCTTC. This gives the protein CASSRRQASSDNEQFF.

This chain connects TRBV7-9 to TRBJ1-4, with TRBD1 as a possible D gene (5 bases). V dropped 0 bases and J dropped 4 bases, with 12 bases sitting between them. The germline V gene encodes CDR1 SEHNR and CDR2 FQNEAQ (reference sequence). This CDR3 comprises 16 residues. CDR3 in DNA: TGTGCCAGCAGCTTAGCCAGGACAAGCTTTAATGAAAAACTGTTTTTT. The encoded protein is CASSLARTSFNEKLFF.

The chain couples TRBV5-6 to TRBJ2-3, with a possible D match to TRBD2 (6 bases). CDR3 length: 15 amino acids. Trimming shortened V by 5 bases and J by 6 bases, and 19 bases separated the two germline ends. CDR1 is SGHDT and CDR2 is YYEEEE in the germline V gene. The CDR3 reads CASREAEGPADTQYF. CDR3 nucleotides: TGTGCCAGCAGGGAGGCGGAGGGGCCCGCGGATACGCAGTATTTT. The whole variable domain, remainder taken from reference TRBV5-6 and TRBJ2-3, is DAGVTQSPTHLIKTRGQQVTLRCSPKSGHDTVSWYQQALGQGPQFIFQYYEEEERQRGNFPDRFSGHQFPNYSSELNVNALLLGDSALYLCASREAEGPADTQYFGPGTRLTVL.

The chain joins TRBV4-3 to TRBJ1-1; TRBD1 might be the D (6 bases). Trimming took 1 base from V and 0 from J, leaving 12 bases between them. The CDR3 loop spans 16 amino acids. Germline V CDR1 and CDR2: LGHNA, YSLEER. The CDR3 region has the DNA TGCGCCAGCAGCCAAGGAAGGGGACAATTGAACACTGAAGCTTTCTTT. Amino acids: CASSQGRGQLNTEAFF.

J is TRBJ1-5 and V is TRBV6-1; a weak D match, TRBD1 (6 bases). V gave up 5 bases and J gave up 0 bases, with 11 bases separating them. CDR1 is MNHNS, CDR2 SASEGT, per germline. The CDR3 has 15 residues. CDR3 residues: CASSSNRDSNQPQHF. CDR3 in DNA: TGTGCCAGCAGTTCTAACAGGGATAGCAATCAGCCCCAGCATTTT.

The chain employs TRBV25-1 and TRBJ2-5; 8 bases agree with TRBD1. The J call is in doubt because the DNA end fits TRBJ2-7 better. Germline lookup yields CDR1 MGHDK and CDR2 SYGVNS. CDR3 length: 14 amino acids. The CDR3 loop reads CASSDGQGGYEQYF. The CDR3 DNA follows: TGTGCCAGCAGTGACGGACAGGGAGGCTACGAGCAGTACTTC.

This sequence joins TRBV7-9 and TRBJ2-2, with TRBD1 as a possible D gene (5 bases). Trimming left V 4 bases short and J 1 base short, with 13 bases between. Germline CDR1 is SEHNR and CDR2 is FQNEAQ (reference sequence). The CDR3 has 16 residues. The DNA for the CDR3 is TGTGCCAGCAGCTCCCTCCTAACAGGGAACACCGGGGAGCTGTTTTTT. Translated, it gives CASSSLLTGNTGELFF.

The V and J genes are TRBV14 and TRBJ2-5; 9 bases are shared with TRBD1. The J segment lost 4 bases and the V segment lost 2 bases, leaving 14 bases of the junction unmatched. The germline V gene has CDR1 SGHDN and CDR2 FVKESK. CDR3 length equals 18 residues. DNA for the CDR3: TGTGCCAGCAGCCAACGAGGACAGGGGAGTTTTTTAGGAGAGACCCAGTACTTC. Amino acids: CASSQRGQGSFLGETQYF.

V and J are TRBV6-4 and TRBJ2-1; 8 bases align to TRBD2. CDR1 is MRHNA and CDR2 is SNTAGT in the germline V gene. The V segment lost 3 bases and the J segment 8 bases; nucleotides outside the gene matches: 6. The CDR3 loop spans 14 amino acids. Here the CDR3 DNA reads TGTGCCAGCAGTGAGGACGGGGGGGCCCATGAGCAGTTCTTC. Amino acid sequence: CASSEDGGAHEQFF.

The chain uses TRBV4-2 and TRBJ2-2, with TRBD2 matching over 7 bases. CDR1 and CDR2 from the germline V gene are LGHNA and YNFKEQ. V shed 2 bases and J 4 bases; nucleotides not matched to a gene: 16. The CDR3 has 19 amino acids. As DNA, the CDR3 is TGTGCCAGCAGCCAACCGGCAGCCCCGACTAGCTCTGGCACCGGGGAGCTGTTTTTT. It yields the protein CASSQPAAPTSSGTGELFF.

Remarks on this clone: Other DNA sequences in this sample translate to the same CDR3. CDR3 amino acids: CASSSGQGDQPQHF. The CDR3, as DNA: TGTGCCAGCAGCTCCGGACAGGGAGATCAGCCCCAGCATTTT. The V call is TRBV5-6, the J call TRBJ1-5, with 8 nucleotides matching TRBD1. Losses at the gene ends were 3 bases for V and 5 bases for J; bases not matched to a gene: 4. CDR1 is SGHDT, CDR2 YYEEEE, per germline. There are 14 residues in the CDR3.

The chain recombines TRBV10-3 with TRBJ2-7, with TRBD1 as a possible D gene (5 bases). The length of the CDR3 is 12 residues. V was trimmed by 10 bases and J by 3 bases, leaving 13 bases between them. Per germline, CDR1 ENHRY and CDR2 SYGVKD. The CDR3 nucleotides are TGTGCCACTCGACAGCCTGACTACGAGCAGTACTTC. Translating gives CATRQPDYEQYF.

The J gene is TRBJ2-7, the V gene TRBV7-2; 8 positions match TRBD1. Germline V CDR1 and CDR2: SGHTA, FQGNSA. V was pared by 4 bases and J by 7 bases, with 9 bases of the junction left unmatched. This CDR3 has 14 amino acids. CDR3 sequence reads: CASSYGTGLGEQYF. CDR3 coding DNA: TGTGCCAGCAGCTACGGGACAGGACTGGGGGAGCAGTACTTC. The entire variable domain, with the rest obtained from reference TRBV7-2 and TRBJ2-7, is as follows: GAGVSQSPSNKVTEKGKDVELRCDPISGHTALYWYRQSLGQGLEFLIYFQGNSAPDKSGLPSDRFSAERTGGSVSTLTIQRTQQEDSAVYLCASSYGTGLGEQYFGPGTRLTVT.

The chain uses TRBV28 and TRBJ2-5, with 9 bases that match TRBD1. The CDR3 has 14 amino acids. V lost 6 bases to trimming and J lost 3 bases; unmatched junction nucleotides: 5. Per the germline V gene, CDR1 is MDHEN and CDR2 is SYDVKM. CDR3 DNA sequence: TGTGCCAGCAGCTCAGGACAGGGGAAAGAGACCCAGTACTTC. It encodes CASSSGQGKETQYF.

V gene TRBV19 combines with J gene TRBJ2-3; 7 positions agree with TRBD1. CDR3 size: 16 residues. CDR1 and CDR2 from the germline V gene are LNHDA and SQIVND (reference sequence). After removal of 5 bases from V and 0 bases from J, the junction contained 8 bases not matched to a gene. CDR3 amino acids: CASSPGTAPSTDTQYF. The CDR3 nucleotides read TGTGCCAGTAGTCCCGGGACAGCCCCTAGCACAGATACGCAGTATTTT.

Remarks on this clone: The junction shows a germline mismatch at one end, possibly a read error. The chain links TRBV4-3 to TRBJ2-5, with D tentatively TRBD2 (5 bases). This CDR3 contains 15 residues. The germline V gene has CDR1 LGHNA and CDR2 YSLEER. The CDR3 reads CASSQDWTPQENQYF. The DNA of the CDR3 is TGCGCCAGCAGCCAAGATTGGACTCCCCAAGAGAACCAGTACTTC.